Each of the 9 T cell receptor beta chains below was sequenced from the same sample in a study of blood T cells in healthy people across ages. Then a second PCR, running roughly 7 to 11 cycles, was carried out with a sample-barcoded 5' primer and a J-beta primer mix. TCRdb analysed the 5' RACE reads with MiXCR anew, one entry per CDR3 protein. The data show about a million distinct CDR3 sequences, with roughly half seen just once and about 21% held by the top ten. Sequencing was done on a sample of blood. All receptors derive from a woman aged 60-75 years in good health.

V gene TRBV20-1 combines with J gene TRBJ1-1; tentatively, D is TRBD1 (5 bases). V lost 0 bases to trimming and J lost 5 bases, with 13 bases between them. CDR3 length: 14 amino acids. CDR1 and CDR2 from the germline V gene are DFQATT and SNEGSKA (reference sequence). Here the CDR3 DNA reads TGCAGTGCTAGAGAGGCAGGGTTAAATACTGAAGCTTTCTTT. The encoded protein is CSAREAGLNTEAFF.

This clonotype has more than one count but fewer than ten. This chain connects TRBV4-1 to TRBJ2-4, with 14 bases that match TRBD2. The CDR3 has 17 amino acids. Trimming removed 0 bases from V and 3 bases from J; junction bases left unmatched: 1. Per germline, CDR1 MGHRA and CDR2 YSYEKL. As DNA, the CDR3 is TGCGCCAGCAGCCAAGAGGGACTAGCGGGAGTCAAAAACATTCAGTACTTC. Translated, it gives CASSQEGLAGVKNIQYF.

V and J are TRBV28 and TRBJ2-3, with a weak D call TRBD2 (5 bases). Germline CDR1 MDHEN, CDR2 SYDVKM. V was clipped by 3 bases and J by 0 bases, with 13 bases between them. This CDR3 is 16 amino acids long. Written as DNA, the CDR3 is TGTGCCAGCAGTTTCGGAACTCGGACTAGCACAGATACGCAGTATTTT. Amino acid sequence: CASSFGTRTSTDTQYF.

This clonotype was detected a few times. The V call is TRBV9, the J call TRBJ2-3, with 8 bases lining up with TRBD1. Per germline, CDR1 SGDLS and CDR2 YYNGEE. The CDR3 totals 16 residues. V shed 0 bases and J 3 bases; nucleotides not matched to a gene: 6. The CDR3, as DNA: TGTGCCAGCAGCGTAGTGTCAGGACAGGGAACAGATACGCAGTATTTT. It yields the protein CASSVVSGQGTDTQYF.

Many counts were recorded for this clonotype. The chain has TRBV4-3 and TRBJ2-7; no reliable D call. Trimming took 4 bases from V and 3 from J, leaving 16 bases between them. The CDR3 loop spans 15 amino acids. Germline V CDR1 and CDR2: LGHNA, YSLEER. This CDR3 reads CASSLLPDANYEQYF. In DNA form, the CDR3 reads TGCGCCAGCAGCCTGCTCCCGGACGCGAACTACGAGCAGTACTTC.

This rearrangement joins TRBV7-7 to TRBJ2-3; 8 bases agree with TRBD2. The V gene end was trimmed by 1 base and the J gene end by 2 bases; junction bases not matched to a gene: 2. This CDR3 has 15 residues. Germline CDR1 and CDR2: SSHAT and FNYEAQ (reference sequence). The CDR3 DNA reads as TGTGCCAGCAGCTTAGAAGCGGGAGCCACAGATACGCAGTATTTT. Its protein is CASSLEAGATDTQYF.

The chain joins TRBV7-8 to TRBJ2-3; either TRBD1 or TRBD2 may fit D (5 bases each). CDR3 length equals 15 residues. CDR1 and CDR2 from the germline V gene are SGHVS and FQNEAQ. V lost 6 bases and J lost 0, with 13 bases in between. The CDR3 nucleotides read TGTGCCAGCAGAAACCGGGACCCCAGCACAGATACGCAGTATTTT. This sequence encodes CASRNRDPSTDTQYF.

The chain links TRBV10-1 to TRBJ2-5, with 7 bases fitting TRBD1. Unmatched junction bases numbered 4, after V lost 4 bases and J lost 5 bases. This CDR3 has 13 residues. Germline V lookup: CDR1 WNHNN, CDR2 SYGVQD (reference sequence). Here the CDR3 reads CASSGYRGETQYF. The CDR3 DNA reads TGCGCCAGCAGTGGGTACAGGGGCGAGACCCAGTACTTC.

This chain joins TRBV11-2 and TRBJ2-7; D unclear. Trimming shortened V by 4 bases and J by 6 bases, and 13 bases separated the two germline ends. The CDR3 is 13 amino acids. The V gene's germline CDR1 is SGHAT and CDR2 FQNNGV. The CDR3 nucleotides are TGTGCCAGCAGCTCAGACCCGCCGGGCGAGCAGTACTTC. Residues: CASSSDPPGEQYF.